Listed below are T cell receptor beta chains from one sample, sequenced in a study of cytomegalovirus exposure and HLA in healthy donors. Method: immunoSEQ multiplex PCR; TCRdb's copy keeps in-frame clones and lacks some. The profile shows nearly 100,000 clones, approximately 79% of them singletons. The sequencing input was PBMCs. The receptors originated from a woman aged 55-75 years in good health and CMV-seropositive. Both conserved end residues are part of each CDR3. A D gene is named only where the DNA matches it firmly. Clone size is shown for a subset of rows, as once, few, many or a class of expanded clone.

TGTGCCAGCAGTCTAGACAGGGGGCAAGGGGAGACCCAGTACTTC CASSLDRGQGETQYF TRBJ2-5 TRBV6-1 TRBD1 15 NA
TGTGCCAGCAGCGTACAGGGGTTCAATCAGCCCCAGCATTTT CASSVQGFNQPQHF TRBJ1-5 TRBV2 TRBD1 14 few
TGCAGCGCACCGGGACAGGGGAACACTGAAGCTTTCTTT CSAPGQGNTEAFF TRBJ1-1 TRBV29-1 TRBD1 13 few
TGTGCCAGCAGTGGCTCACTAGCGGGAGGAAGGAATGAGCAGTTCTTC CASSGSLAGGRNEQFF TRBJ2-1 TRBV2 TRBD2 16 once
TGTGCCAGCAGCTTAGACAGGGGGAACACCATATATTTT CASSLDRGNTIYF TRBJ1-3 TRBV7-2 TRBD1 13 NA
TGTGCCAGCAGTTACCGTTCGACTTTGCGGGAAGCAGATACGCAGTATTTT CASSYRSTLREADTQYF TRBJ2-3 TRBV27 NA 17 NA
TGTGCCAGCAGAAGACAGGGAAGAAGTACTGAAGCTTTCTTT CASRRQGRSTEAFF TRBJ1-1 TRBV6-5 TRBD1 14 NA
TGTGCCAGCAGCTTAGGACACTCCAATCAGCCCCAGCATTTT CASSLGHSNQPQHF TRBJ1-5 TRBV7-9 NA 14 NA
TGTGCCAGTGGACAGGGGGTCTATGGCTACACCTTC CASGQGVYGYTF TRBJ1-2 TRBV27 TRBD1 12 NA
TGTGCCAGCTCACCAAGGCGGGGAGATGGAGAGACCCAGTACTTC CASSPRRGDGETQYF TRBJ2-5 TRBV18 NA 15 NA
TGTGCCAGCAGGAGCCCAGGGGGAAACAATCAGCCCCAGCATTTT CASRSPGGNNQPQHF TRBJ1-5 TRBV28 TRBD1 15 NA
TGCGCCAGCAGCTCGCAGGGTGGGACTGAAGCTTTCTTT CASSSQGGTEAFF TRBJ1-1 TRBV5-1 NA 13 NA
TGTGCCAGCAGCTTAGCGGATGGGCGGGAGGTTTCCTACGAGCAGTACTTC CASSLADGREVSYEQYF TRBJ2-7 TRBV7-6 TRBD2 17 NA